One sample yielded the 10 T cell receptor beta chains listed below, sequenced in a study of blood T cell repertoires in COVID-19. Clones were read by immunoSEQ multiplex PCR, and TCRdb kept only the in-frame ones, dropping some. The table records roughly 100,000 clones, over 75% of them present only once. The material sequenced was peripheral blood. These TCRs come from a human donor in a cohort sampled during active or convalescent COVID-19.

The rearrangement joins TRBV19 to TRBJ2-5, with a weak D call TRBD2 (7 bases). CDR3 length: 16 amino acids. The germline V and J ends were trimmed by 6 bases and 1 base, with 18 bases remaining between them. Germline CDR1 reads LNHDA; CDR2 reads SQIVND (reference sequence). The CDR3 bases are TGTGCCAGTAGCGCCGCGAGAGGGGGGGTCCAAGAGACCCAGTACTTC. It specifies CASSAARGGVQETQYF.

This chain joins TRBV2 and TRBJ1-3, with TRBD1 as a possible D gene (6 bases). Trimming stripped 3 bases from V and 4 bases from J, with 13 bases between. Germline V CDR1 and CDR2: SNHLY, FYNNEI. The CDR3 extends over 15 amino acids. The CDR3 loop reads CASSESQGIGNTIYF. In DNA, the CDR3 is TGTGCCAGCAGTGAGAGTCAGGGGATCGGAAACACCATATATTTT.

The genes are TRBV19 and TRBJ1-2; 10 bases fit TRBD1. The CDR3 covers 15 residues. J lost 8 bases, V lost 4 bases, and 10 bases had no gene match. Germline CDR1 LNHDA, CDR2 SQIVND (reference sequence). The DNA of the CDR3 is TGTGCCAGTAGTACCTCCCCCGACAGGGGGCAGGGCTACACCTTC. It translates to CASSTSPDRGQGYTF.

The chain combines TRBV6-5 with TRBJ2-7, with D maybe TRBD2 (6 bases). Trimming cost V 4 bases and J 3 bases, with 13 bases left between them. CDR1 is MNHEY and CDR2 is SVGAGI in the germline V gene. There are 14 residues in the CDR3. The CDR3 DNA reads TGTGCCAGCAGTTCCGGGACTGTGGACTACGAGCAGTACTTC. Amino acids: CASSSGTVDYEQYF.

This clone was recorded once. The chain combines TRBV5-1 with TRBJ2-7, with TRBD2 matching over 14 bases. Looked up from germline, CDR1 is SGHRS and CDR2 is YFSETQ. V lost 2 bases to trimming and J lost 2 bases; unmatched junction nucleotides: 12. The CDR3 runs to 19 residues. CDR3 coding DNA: TGCGCCAGCAGCTTTGCAGAGAAGTCGACTAGCGGGGGGGCCTACGAGCAGTACTTC. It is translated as CASSFAEKSTSGGAYEQYF.

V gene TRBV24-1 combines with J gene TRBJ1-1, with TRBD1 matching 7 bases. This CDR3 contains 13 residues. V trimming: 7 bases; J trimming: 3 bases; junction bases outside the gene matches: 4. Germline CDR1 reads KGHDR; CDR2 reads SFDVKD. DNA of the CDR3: TGTGCCACCAGCCACAGGGGTGACACTGAAGCTTTCTTT. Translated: CATSHRGDTEAFF.

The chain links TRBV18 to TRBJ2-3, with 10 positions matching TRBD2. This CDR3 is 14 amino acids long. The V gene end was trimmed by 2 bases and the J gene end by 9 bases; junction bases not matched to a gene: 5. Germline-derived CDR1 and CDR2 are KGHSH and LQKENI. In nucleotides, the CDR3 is TGTGCCAGCTCACCAGGGGCTAGCGGGGGCACGCAGTATTTT. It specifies CASSPGASGGTQYF.

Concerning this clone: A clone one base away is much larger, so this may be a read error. This chain's CDR3 is CASSLGQGNYGYTF. The CDR3 bases are TGTGCCAGCAGCTTAGGACAGGGGAACTATGGCTACACCTTC. The chain joins TRBV7-9 to TRBJ1-2, with 8 bases matching TRBD1. V lost 1 base, J lost 2 bases, and 0 bases stayed unmatched. The germline V gene encodes CDR1 SEHNR and CDR2 FQNEAQ (reference sequence). CDR3 length: 14 amino acids.

Here the CDR3 reads CASSWKTDENTEAFF. The DNA for the CDR3 is TGCGCCAGCAGCTGGAAGACAGATGAGAACACTGAAGCTTTCTTT. The genes are TRBV5-1 and TRBJ1-1, with D perhaps matching TRBD1 (5 bases). The CDR3 covers 15 residues. Trimming removed 3 bases at V and 1 base at J, with 13 bases between. Per germline, CDR1 SGHRS and CDR2 YFSETQ.

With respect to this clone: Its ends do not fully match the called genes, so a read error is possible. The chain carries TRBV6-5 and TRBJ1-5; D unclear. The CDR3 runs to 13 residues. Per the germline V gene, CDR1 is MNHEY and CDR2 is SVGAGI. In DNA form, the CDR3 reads TGTGCCAGCAGCGACGGTAGCGATCAGCCCCAGCATTTT. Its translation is CASSDGSDQPQHF.